The 20 T cell receptor beta chains presented below share a single source sample, sequenced in a study of blood T cells in healthy people across ages. The authors ran a second PCR of 7 to 11 cycles using a sample-barcoded 5' primer and a J-beta primer mix. One entry per CDR3 protein results from TCRdb running MiXCR on the 5' RACE reads. The sample has around 600,000 distinct CDR3 sequences, 40% to 55% seen once. Input material: blood. These receptors all stem from a man older than 75 in good health.

CDR3 DNA: TGTGCCAGCAGCCCTAGTTTGGGGCGGACTGAAGCTTTCTTT. Protein product: CASSPSLGRTEAFF. This chain links TRBV14 with TRBJ1-1, with a tentative D call TRBD1 (5 bases). V lost 4 bases, J lost 5 bases, and 14 bases lay in between. The V gene's germline CDR1 is SGHDN and CDR2 FVKESK. The CDR3 totals 14 residues.

Many counts were recorded for this clonotype. The chain joins TRBV6-5 to TRBJ2-7; TRBD1 or TRBD2 may be the D gene (5 bases each). The V gene's germline CDR1 is MNHEY and CDR2 SVGAGI. There are 13 residues in the CDR3. Trimming removed 6 bases from V and 3 bases from J, with 12 bases in between. For the CDR3, the DNA is TGTGCCAGCAGAAGGGACGGGAACTACGAGCAGTACTTC. This gives the protein CASRRDGNYEQYF.

There are a few counts of this clonotype. This may stem from a read error, because a much larger clone lies one nucleotide away. J is TRBJ2-7 and V is TRBV25-1; D remains unclear. V was trimmed by 10 bases and J by 4 bases, leaving 8 bases between them. This CDR3 has 10 residues. Germline assignment: CDR1 MGHDK and CDR2 SYGVNS. The CDR3 DNA reads TGTGCCACGGCCTTTTACGAGCAGTACTTC. Translating gives CATAFYEQYF.

As regards this clonotype: Just one base apart from a much larger clone, this may be a read error. V gene TRBV6-6 combines with J gene TRBJ2-7; no firm D call. The CDR3 length is 14 residues. Trimming stripped 5 bases from V and 0 bases from J, with 11 bases between. Germline assignment: CDR1 MNHNY and CDR2 SVGAGI (reference sequence). Here the CDR3 DNA reads TGTGCCAGCAGTGTCAGGTTGAGCTCCTACGAGCAGTACTTC. It specifies CASSVRLSSYEQYF.

V is TRBV6-1 and J is TRBJ2-7; 12 nucleotides line up with TRBD2. CDR3 length: 16 residues. Germline-derived CDR1 and CDR2 are MNHNS and SASEGT. V was clipped by 7 bases and J by 1 base; unmatched bases: 8. The CDR3 region has the DNA TGTGCCAGCATGAGAATTGGGACTAGCGGGTCCTACGAGCAGTACTTC. Protein sequence: CASMRIGTSGSYEQYF.

This clonotype was seen a few times. V is TRBV20-1 and J is TRBJ1-2; 8 nucleotides agree with TRBD1. The CDR3 runs 13 residues. The germline V gene encodes CDR1 DFQATT and CDR2 SNEGSKA (reference sequence). V dropped 6 bases and J dropped 2; count of bases not matched to a gene: 5. This CDR3 is CSARTGFNYGYTF. CDR3 nucleotides: TGCAGTGCAAGGACAGGGTTCAACTATGGCTACACCTTC.

This clonotype has a single count. The genes are TRBV6-2 or TRBV6-3 and TRBJ2-1, with 7 bases that match TRBD2. Germline V gene sequence: CDR1 MNHEY, CDR2 SVGEGT. The CDR3 sequence is 14 residues long. The ends lost 0 bases at V and 10 bases at J; junction bases unmatched: 6. For the CDR3, the DNA is TGTGCCAGCAGTTACTCTTCTTGGGGAGGGGAGCAGTTCTTC. This encodes CASSYSSWGGEQFF.

This sequence joins TRBV7-3 and TRBJ2-2; D ambiguous. V lost 2 bases and J 1 base, leaving 5 bases between the germline ends. The CDR3 is 14 residues long. Germline lookup yields CDR1 SGHTA and CDR2 FQGTGA. The CDR3 reads CASSLAENTGELFF. The CDR3 bases are TGTGCCAGCAGCTTAGCCGAGAACACCGGGGAGCTGTTTTTT.

The chain joins TRBV20-1 to TRBJ2-4, with 8 bases aligning to TRBD1. V was clipped by 3 bases and J by 3 bases; unmatched bases: 4. CDR3 length equals 14 residues. The germline gives CDR1 DFQATT, CDR2 SNEGSKA (reference sequence). CDR3 residues: CSARDTGGKNIQYF. In DNA form, the CDR3 reads TGCAGTGCTAGGGATACAGGGGGCAAAAACATTCAGTACTTC.

V is TRBV7-9 and J is TRBJ2-2; no reliable D call. The V and J ends lost 1 base and 1 base respectively, with 10 bases between them. There are 16 residues in the CDR3. Per germline, CDR1 SEHNR and CDR2 FQNEAQ (reference sequence). This chain's CDR3 is CASSLEYLRNTGELFF. CDR3 DNA: TGTGCCAGCAGCTTAGAGTACCTAAGGAACACCGGGGAGCTGTTTTTT.

The V call is TRBV2, the J call TRBJ2-3; a weak D match, TRBD1 (6 bases). Between the trimmed V and J ends, which lost 8 bases and 0 bases, there was a span of 12 bases. CDR1 and CDR2 from the germline V gene are SNHLY and FYNNEI. There are 14 residues in the CDR3. CDR3 region: CASADSSSTDTQYF. As DNA, the CDR3 is TGTGCCAGCGCGGACAGCTCTAGCACAGATACGCAGTATTTT. Looking up the rest from reference TRBV2 and TRBJ2-3 gives the full variable domain: EPEVTQTPSHQVTQMGQEVILRCVPISNHLYFYWYRQILGQKVEFLVSFYNNEISEKSEIFDDQFSVERPDGSNFTLKIRSTKLEDSAMYFCASADSSSTDTQYFGPGTRLTVL.

This clonotype was observed once. This chain connects TRBV5-6 to TRBJ1-2; D gene uncertain. The CDR3 extends over 13 amino acids. V lost 4 bases and J lost 7, with 14 bases in between. From germline, CDR1 is SGHDT and CDR2 YYEEEE. DNA for the CDR3: TGTGCCAGCAGCGGGCTGAGGGCAGTTGGCTACACCTTC. This gives the protein CASSGLRAVGYTF. Full variable domain (remainder filled in from reference TRBV5-6 and TRBJ1-2): DAGVTQSPTHLIKTRGQQVTLRCSPKSGHDTVSWYQQALGQGPQFIFQYYEEEERQRGNFPDRFSGHQFPNYSSELNVNALLLGDSALYLCASSGLRAVGYTFGSGTRLTVV.

This clonotype was counted at least ten times. The rearrangement joins TRBV6-6 to TRBJ2-1; D gene ambiguous. This CDR3 has 12 residues. V was shortened by 6 bases and J by 8 bases, with 11 bases between the two germline ends. Germline V gives CDR1 MNHNY, CDR2 SVGAGI (reference sequence). The CDR3 region has the DNA TGTGCCAGCAGCCCAACTCGCCATGAGCAGTTCTTC. Amino acid sequence: CASSPTRHEQFF.

This clonotype was detected once. The chain couples TRBV7-3 to TRBJ2-1; a weak D match, TRBD2 (7 bases). V lost 6 bases and J lost 0, with 15 bases in between. Looked up from germline, CDR1 is SGHTA and CDR2 is FQGTGA. This CDR3 comprises 16 residues. CDR3 coding DNA: TGTGCCAGCAGGTCCAGGGGCGGGAGCTCCTACAATGAGCAGTTCTTC. Its protein product is CASRSRGGSSYNEQFF.

The chain has TRBV11-2 and TRBJ2-1; D is unresolved. Looked up from germline, CDR1 is SGHAT and CDR2 is FQNNGV. Deletions cut 0 bases from V and 5 bases from J, with 8 bases between. The CDR3 length is 14 residues. DNA for the CDR3: TGTGCCAGCAGCTTAGAGGCAGCGAACAATGAGCAGTTCTTC. It encodes CASSLEAANNEQFF. The full variable domain, completed using reference TRBV11-2 and TRBJ2-1, is EAGVAQSPRYKIIEKRQSVAFWCNPISGHATLYWYQQILGQGPKLLIQFQNNGVVDDSQLPKDRFSAERLKGVDSTLKIQPAKLEDSAVYLCASSLEAANNEQFFGPGTRLTVL.

The chain recombines TRBV2 with TRBJ2-3, with D possibly TRBD1 on 6 matching bases. The germline gives CDR1 SNHLY, CDR2 FYNNEI. This CDR3 has 15 residues. Trimming left V 6 bases short and J 0 bases short, with 13 bases between. The CDR3 sequence: CASRVRGSSTDTQYF. CDR3 bases: TGTGCCAGCAGGGTCAGGGGTTCCAGCACAGATACGCAGTATTTT.

The chain combines TRBV18 with TRBJ2-3, with TRBD2 matching 8 bases. J gave up 2 bases and V 6 bases, and 7 bases lay outside the gene matches. In germline, CDR1 is KGHSH, CDR2 LQKENI. This CDR3 has 15 amino acids. CDR3 nucleotide sequence: TGTGCCAGCTCCCCCGGGGGGGGGACCACAGATACGCAGTATTTT. Protein sequence: CASSPGGGTTDTQYF.

In DNA form, the CDR3 reads TGCAGTGCTAGACGGCAGGTGGCTGGAAACACCATATATTTT. Its translation is CSARRQVAGNTIYF. J is TRBJ1-3 and V is TRBV20-1; D is unresolved. V lost 2 bases and J lost 2, with 10 bases in between. The CDR3 spans 14 residues. Looked up from germline, CDR1 is DFQATT and CDR2 is SNEGSKA (reference sequence).

CDR3 region: CASSLAAPVAYNEQFF. The CDR3 DNA reads as TGTGCCAGCAGCTTAGCGGCGCCTGTTGCCTACAATGAGCAGTTCTTC. V is TRBV13 and J is TRBJ2-1; D gene uncertain. The germline V gene has CDR1 PRHDT and CDR2 FYEKMQ (reference sequence). Trimming stripped 1 base from V and 2 bases from J, with 12 bases between. The CDR3 contains 16 residues.

This chain links TRBV20-1 with TRBJ2-5; D perhaps matches TRBD1 (6 bases). The CDR3 has 13 residues. The germline CDR1 and CDR2 sequences are DFQATT and SNEGSKA (reference sequence). Trimming took off 7 bases at V and 3 bases at J, with 15 bases between the two ends. In nucleotides, the CDR3 is TGCAGTGTTGGGACATCGGGTAAAGAGACCCAGTACTTC. Its protein is CSVGTSGKETQYF.